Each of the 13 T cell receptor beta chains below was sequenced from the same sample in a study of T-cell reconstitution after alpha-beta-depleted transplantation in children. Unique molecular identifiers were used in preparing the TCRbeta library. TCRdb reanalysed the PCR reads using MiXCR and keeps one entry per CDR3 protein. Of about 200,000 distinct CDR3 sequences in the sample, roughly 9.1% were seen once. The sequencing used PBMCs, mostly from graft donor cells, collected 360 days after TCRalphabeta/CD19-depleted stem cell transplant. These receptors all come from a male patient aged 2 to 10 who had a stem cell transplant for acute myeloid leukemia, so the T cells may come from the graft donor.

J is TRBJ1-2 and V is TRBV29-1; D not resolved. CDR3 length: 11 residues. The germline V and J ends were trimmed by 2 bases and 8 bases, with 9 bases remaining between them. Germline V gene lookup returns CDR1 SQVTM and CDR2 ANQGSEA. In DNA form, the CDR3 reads TGCAGCGTTGAAAGCGGTTTAGGCTACACCTTC. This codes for CSVESGLGYTF.

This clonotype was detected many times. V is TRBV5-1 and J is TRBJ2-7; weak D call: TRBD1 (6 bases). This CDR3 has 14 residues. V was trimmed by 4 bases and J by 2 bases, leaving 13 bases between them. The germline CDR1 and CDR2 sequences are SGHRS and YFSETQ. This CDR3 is CASSPPGQPYEQYF. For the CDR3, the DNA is TGCGCCAGCAGCCCCCCAGGACAGCCCTACGAGCAGTACTTC.

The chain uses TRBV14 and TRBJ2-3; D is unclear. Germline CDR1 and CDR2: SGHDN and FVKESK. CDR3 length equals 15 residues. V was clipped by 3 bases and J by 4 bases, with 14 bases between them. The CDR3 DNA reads TGTGCCAGCAGCCAGGTGCGAACCACCGCAGATACGCAGTATTTT. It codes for CASSQVRTTADTQYF.

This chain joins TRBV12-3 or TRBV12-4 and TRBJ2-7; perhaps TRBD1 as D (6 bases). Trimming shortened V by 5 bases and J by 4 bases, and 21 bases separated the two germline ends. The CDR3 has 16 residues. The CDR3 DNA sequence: TGTGCCAGCAGTATCACAGGGTTCACTAACGGTTACGAGCAGTACTTC. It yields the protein CASSITGFTNGYEQYF.

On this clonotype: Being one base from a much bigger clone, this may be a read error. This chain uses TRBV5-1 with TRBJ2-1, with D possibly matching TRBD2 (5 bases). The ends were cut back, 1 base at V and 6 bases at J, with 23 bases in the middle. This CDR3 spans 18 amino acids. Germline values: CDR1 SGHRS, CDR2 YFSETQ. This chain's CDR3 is CASSLSPQERRLGNEQFF. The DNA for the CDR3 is TGCGCCAGCAGCTTGTCGCCCCAGGAAAGGAGGTTAGGCAATGAGCAGTTCTTC.

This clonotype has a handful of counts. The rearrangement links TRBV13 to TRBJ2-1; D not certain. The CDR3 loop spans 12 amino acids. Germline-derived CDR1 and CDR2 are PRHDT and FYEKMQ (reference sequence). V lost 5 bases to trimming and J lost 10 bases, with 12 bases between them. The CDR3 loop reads CASSLRQGEQFF. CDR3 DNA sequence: TGTGCCAGCAGCCTTCGACAAGGGGAGCAGTTCTTC.

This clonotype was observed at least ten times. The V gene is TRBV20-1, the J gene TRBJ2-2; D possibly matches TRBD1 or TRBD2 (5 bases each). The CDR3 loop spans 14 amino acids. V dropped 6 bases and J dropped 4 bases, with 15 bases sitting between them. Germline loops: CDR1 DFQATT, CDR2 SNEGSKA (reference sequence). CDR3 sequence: CSASPRGVTGELFF. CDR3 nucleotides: TGCAGTGCCTCCCCGCGAGGGGTCACCGGGGAGCTGTTTTTT.

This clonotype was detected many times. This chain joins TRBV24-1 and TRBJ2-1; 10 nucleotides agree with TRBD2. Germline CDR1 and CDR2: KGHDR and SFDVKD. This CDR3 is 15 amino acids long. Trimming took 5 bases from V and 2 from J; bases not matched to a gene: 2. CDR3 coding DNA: TGTGCCACCAGTGCCGGACTAGCGGCCTACAATGAGCAGTTCTTC. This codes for CATSAGLAAYNEQFF.

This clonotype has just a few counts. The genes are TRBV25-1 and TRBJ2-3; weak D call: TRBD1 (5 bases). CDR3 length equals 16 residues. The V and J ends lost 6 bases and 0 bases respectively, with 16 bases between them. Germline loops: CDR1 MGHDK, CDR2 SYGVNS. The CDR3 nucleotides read TGTGCCAGCAGCAACCCAGGGTCACCTAGCACAGATACGCAGTATTTT. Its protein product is CASSNPGSPSTDTQYF.

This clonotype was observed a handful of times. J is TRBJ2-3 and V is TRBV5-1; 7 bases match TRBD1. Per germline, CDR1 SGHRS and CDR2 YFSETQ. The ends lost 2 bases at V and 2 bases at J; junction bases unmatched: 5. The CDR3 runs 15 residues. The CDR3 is CASSLTTGNTDTQYF. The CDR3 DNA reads TGCGCCAGCAGCTTAACGACAGGGAACACAGATACGCAGTATTTT.

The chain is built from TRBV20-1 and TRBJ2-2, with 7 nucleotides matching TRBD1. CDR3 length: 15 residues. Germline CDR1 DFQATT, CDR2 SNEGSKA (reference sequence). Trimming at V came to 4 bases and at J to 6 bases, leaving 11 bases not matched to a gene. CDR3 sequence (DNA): TGCAGTGCTACTCGACAGGGTGTTAAGGCCGGGGAGCTGTTTTTT. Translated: CSATRQGVKAGELFF.

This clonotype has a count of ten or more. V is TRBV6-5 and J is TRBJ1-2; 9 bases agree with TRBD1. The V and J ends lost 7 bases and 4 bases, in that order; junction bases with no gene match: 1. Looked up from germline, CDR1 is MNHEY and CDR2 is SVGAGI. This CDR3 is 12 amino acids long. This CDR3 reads CASTTGGYGYTF. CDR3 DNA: TGTGCCAGCACGACAGGGGGCTATGGCTACACCTTC.

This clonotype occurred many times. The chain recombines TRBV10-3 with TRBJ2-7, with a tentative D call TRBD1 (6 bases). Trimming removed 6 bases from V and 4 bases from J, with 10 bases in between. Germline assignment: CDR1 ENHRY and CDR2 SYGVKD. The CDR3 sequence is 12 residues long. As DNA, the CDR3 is TGTGCCATCAGCCACAGGGATTACGAGCAGTACTTC. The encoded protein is CAISHRDYEQYF.